The clone carrying this T cell receptor beta chain was observed a few times. The sample is drawn from a study of blood T cells in healthy people across ages. Using a J-beta primer mix together with a sample-barcoded 5' primer, a second PCR was run for about 6 to 11 cycles. Each of the cDNA molecules was tagged by a template-switch adaptor with 12 random nucleotides. TCRdb independently ran MiXCR on the 5' RACE reads; one entry per CDR3 protein. The table includes about 1.4 million distinct CDR3 sequences, 55% to 75% detected once. Between the trimmed V and J ends, which lost 3 bases and 1 base, there was a span of 13 bases. This CDR3 is 16 amino acids long. Germline values: CDR1 MDHEN, CDR2 SYDVKM. Total RNA was extracted at no less than 5 micrograms per sample.

The chain combines TRBV28 with TRBJ2-4; TRBD2 might be the D (5 bases). The sequence derives from a man aged 18 to 30 in good health. Source material: blood. The CDR3 sequence is CASSLALPGAKNIQYF. CDR3 DNA sequence: TGTGCCAGCAGTTTGGCCTTACCGGGGGCCAAAAACATTCAGTACTTC.